A selection of T cell receptor beta chains follows, all from one sample in a study of T cells in Graves' hyperthyroidism and ophthalmopathy. TCRdb re-derived calls from the multiplex PCR reads in MiXCR, one entry per CDR3 protein. The data show approximately 610,000 distinct CDR3 sequences, over 12% seen once. Sequencing was done on a sample of blood. These receptor sequences come from a woman in her 40s with Graves' ophthalmopathy. Both conserved end residues are part of each CDR3. D genes are given only for firm matches. Not every row has a clone size; where given, it reads once, few, many or a size class.

abundance,d_gene,v_gene,j_gene,CDR3aa,CDR3nt
many,TRBD2,TRBV10-3,TRBJ2-2,CAIRLAENTGELFF,TGTGCCATACGACTAGCGGAGAACACCGGGGAGCTGTTTTTT
-,-,TRBV29-1,TRBJ1-6,CSVRKTEDSPLHF,TGCAGCGTGCGGAAGACTGAGGATTCACCCCTCCACTTT
-,TRBD2,TRBV7-6,TRBJ2-7,CASSLGLAGAAAYEQYF,TGTGCCAGCAGCTTAGGCCTAGCGGGAGCGGCCGCCTACGAGCAGTACTTC
many,TRBD2,TRBV28,TRBJ2-7,CASKLGALAGTYEQYF,TGTGCCAGCAAACTAGGGGCCTTAGCGGGTACCTACGAGCAGTACTTC
many,-,TRBV6-5,TRBJ1-1,CASSYSIGEGEAFF,TGTGCCAGCAGTTACTCGATTGGAGAGGGTGAAGCTTTCTTT
many,-,TRBV6-1,TRBJ1-2,CASWGWNYGYTF,TGTGCCTCCTGGGGTTGGAACTATGGCTACACCTTC
-,-,TRBV10-3,TRBJ2-3,CAIGGGQHSGADTQYF,TGTGCCATAGGGGGAGGACAGCACAGTGGTGCAGATACGCAGTATTTT
many,-,TRBV11-2,TRBJ1-5,CASSLGRHSNQPQHF,TGTGCCAGCAGCTTAGGAAGACATAGCAATCAGCCCCAGCATTTT
few,-,TRBV27,TRBJ2-7,CASSLVTVSNEQYF,TGTGCCAGCAGTTTGGTAACGGTTTCCAACGAGCAGTACTTC
many,-,TRBV20-1,TRBJ2-5,CSAPVVAGETQYF,TGCAGTGCCCCGGTCGTTGCGGGTGAGACCCAGTACTTC
-,-,TRBV15,TRBJ1-2,CATRARANYGYTF,TGTGCCACCAGGGCCAGAGCTAACTATGGCTACACCTTC
few,TRBD2,TRBV11-2,TRBJ2-3,CASSNRLAGDTDTQYF,TGTGCCAGCAGCAACCGCCTAGCGGGAGACACAGATACGCAGTATTTT
many,-,TRBV6-1,TRBJ2-2,CASRQENTGELFF,TGTGCCAGCAGGCAGGAGAACACCGGGGAGCTGTTTTTT
many,-,TRBV27,TRBJ2-6,CASSLYMGAGANVLTF,TGTGCCAGCAGTTTATATATGGGTGCTGGGGCCAACGTCCTGACTTTC
-,-,TRBV7-9,TRBJ2-2,CASSLGGPDTGELFF,TGTGCCAGCAGCTTAGGCGGTCCCGACACCGGGGAGCTGTTTTTT
many,-,TRBV15,TRBJ2-7,CATSRGSALEQYF,TGTGCCACCAGCAGGGGGTCAGCTCTCGAGCAGTACTTC
-,TRBD1,TRBV15,TRBJ2-6,CASRFPPGWDRGPGANVLTF,TGTGCCAGCAGATTCCCCCCCGGCTGGGACAGGGGGCCTGGGGCCAACGTCCTGACTTTC
many,TRBD2,TRBV20-1,TRBJ2-7,CSARVGTSGSVYEQYF,TGCAGTGCTAGAGTCGGGACTAGCGGGAGCGTTTACGAGCAGTACTTC
-,TRBD2,TRBV28,TRBJ2-5,CASSSEAISGRSSSETQYF,TGTGCCAGCAGTTCTGAGGCCATTAGCGGGAGATCCTCGTCAGAGACCCAGTACTTC
many,-,TRBV19,TRBJ1-2,CASSPSARDYGYTF,TGTGCCAGTAGTCCATCAGCGAGGGACTATGGCTACACCTTC
many,-,TRBV10-3,TRBJ1-3,CAISESEGRTTGNTIYF,TGTGCCATCAGTGAGTCGGAGGGCCGGACGACTGGAAACACCATATATTTT
many,TRBD2,TRBV7-4,TRBJ2-4,CASPLGLAGGPWAKNIQYF,TGTGCCAGCCCATTGGGGCTAGCGGGAGGGCCGTGGGCCAAAAACATTCAGTACTTC
many,TRBD1,TRBV11-2,TRBJ1-2,CASSLEWDSYGYTF,TGTGCCAGCAGCTTAGAATGGGACAGCTATGGCTACACCTTC
-,TRBD2,TRBV5-1,TRBJ2-2,CASRRRLAGGPSGELFF,TGCGCCAGCAGACGTCGACTAGCGGGAGGGCCCTCCGGGGAGCTGTTTTTT
few,-,TRBV19,TRBJ2-1,CASRMEGLSYNEQFF,TGTGCCAGTAGAATGGAGGGCCTATCCTACAATGAGCAGTTCTTC